This TCR beta chain was found in a study of T cells in Graves' hyperthyroidism and ophthalmopathy. This clonotype was recorded at least ten times. Trimming cost V 4 bases and J 0 bases, with 9 bases left between them. The CDR3 is 14 residues long. RNA transcripts provided the source from which TCR beta CDR3 regions were amplified. The TCR CDR3 was amplified in a first-round RT-PCR using the HTBI primer set. TCRdb independently ran MiXCR on the multiplex PCR reads; one entry per CDR3 protein. The data show some 500,000 distinct CDR3 sequences, under 15% seen once. The authors deemed Graves' hyperthyroidism stable absent ophthalmopathy progression within 18 months.

This TCR came from a woman younger than 30 with Graves' hyperthyroidism. This chain links TRBV12-3 or TRBV12-4 with TRBJ1-1, with a possible D match to TRBD1 (5 bases). Input material: blood. In nucleotides, the CDR3 is TGTGCCAGCAGTTCGACAGACATGAACACTGAAGCTTTCTTT. It codes for CASSSTDMNTEAFF.